A selection of T cell receptor beta chains follows, all from one sample in a study of metastatic and nonmetastatic thyroid tumors. TCRdb re-called the PCR reads via MiXCR. The table shows about 28,000 clones, with about 24% occurring only once. Sequencing input: blood. The receptors come from a female donor with papillary thyroid cancer or a benign thyroid nodule (not recorded which). Some clones in this sample may be carry-over from other donors' samples. Both conserved end residues are part of each CDR3. The order of the fields is D gene, V gene, J gene, clone size, CDR3 DNA, CDR3 protein. A D gene is named only where the DNA matches it firmly. Size tells how often a clone was seen (once, few, many) or the class of an expanded clone, and some rows leave it out.

D: TRBD2; V: TRBV7-8; J: TRBJ2-7; size: .; DNA: TGTGCCAGCAGCTTACCGCCGGGACTAGCACACTACGAGCAGTACTTC; CDR3: CASSLPPGLAHYEQYF
D: .; V: TRBV6-5; J: TRBJ1-1; size: .; DNA: TGTGCCATCAGTTCCCTACAGGTCCTGGGGGCTTTCTTT; CDR3: CAISSLQVLGAFF
D: TRBD2; V: TRBV7-2; J: TRBJ2-5; size: few; DNA: TGTGCCAGCAGCTTTGATAGCGGGACCTACGAGACCCAGTACTTC; CDR3: CASSFDSGTYETQYF
D: .; V: TRBV2; J: TRBJ2-2; size: many; DNA: TGTGCCAGCAGTGAAAGGCAGAACACCGGGGAGCTGTTTTTT; CDR3: CASSERQNTGELFF
D: .; V: TRBV28; J: TRBJ2-6; size: medium-sized; DNA: TGTGCCAGCAGTTGGAGGTCTGGGGCCAACGTCCTGACTTTC; CDR3: CASSWRSGANVLTF
D: TRBD1; V: TRBV12-3/TRBV12-4; J: TRBJ1-1; size: .; DNA: TGTGCCAGCAGTTTAGTTGGGACAGAGACTGAAGCTTTCTTT; CDR3: CASSLVGTETEAFF
D: TRBD1; V: TRBV2; J: TRBJ1-1; size: few; DNA: TGTGCCAGCAGAGACAGGGGGCGTAGCACTGAGGCTTTCTTT; CDR3: CASRDRGRSTEAFF
D: .; V: TRBV28; J: TRBJ2-1; size: many; DNA: TGTGCCGGGGGTGGGAGACGGTCCTACAATGAGCAGTTCTTC; CDR3: CAGGGRRSYNEQFF
D: TRBD2; V: TRBV5-7; J: TRBJ2-1; size: many; DNA: TGTGCCAGCAGCTTGAGGGTAGCGGGGCTCAATGAGCAGTTCTTC; CDR3: CASSLRVAGLNEQFF
D: .; V: TRBV4-3; J: TRBJ2-4; size: many; DNA: TGCGCCAGCAGCCAAGATATCGAGGGAAAGGACATTCAGTACTTC; CDR3: CASSQDIEGKDIQYF
D: .; V: TRBV7-9; J: TRBJ1-1; size: .; DNA: TGTGCCAGCAGCAACCCCTTTGGGGGCACTCAAGCTTTCTTT; CDR3: CASSNPFGGTQAFF
D: .; V: TRBV12-3/TRBV12-4; J: TRBJ2-6; size: few; DNA: TGTGCCAGCAGTGCTGGACCGGGGAACGTCCTGACTTTC; CDR3: CASSAGPGNVLTF
D: .; V: TRBV20-1; J: TRBJ2-7; size: few; DNA: TGCAGTGCTCCAGTCCAGGGGGGAGCGTCCTACGAGCAGTACTTC; CDR3: CSAPVQGGASYEQYF
D: .; V: TRBV6-1; J: TRBJ1-2; size: .; DNA: TGTGCCAGCAGTGAAGAATACAGCTATGGCTACACCTTC; CDR3: CASSEEYSYGYTF
D: TRBD1; V: TRBV7-2; J: TRBJ1-2; size: many; DNA: TGTGCCAGCAGCACCAAAGGGGGCGCGGGCTATGGCTACACCTTC; CDR3: CASSTKGGAGYGYTF
D: TRBD2; V: TRBV5-1; J: TRBJ2-2; size: .; DNA: TGCGCCAGCAGACCAAGCGGGAGTAGGGTCGGGGAGCTGTTTTTT; CDR3: CASRPSGSRVGELFF